This T cell receptor beta chain came from a study of CD8 T cells in ankylosing spondylitis (dated by TCRdb to 2016 to 2017). Describing the broader study: The study set out to find disease-linked TCR variants by profiling T cell receptor beta repertoires in ankylosing spondylitis patients and healthy donors. The whole study cohort included some 100 healthy donors and around 24 ankylosing spondylitis patients. Peripheral blood samples were taken, and synovial fluid was additionally collected from ankylosing spondylitis patients. General study outcomes and caveats: A TCR beta motif made up of fewer than 10 highly homologous amino acid variants appeared to be characteristic of blood from ankylosing spondylitis patients. Some TCR beta motif variants had previously been reported in synovial fluid and blood of reactive arthritis patients, which suggested common disease-initiation mechanisms. The disease-linked clones showed a CD8+ phenotype and occurred at relatively low frequencies in peripheral blood. Significant enrichment of the disease-linked clones was reported in matched synovial fluid samples from ankylosing spondylitis patients.

The listed sequencing device is Illumina HiSeq 2500. TCR beta libraries were prepared by quantitative 5'-RACE with molecular barcodes. The original pipeline was this. A new computational method based on a probabilistic model of VDJ rearrangement was used to identify disease-linked TCR variants. The public reads were run again by TCRdb, first through fastp at Q25 and then through MiXCR, and only productive beta chains were kept. For every CDR3 protein sequence, its rows merge into one entry that carries the most common genes and DNA. The V and J calls and clone size come from TCRdb's table, not from the authors' own analysis. A total of some 100,000 distinct CDR3 sequences appear in this sample, roughly 10% of them only once. The ten largest clones take up roughly 29% of the sample. CDR1 and CDR2, looked up from the germline V gene, are SQVTM and ANQGSEA. Germline trimming amounts to 2 bases on V and 6 bases on J, with 11 as the count of junction bases outside the gene matches. Measured from the cysteine to the phenylalanine, the CDR3 is 18 residues long. Only the CDR3 DNA is retained, 54 bases long and in frame from the first base.

This clonotype has ten or more counts. What antigen it recognizes has not been identified. No much larger clone exists at a distance of one base, and base qualities are not known. The sample comprised blood, either unsorted or a sorted T cell fraction (not recorded which). The chain links TRBV29-1 with TRBJ2-1, with 15 bases matching TRBD2. The TCR originated in a male donor with ankylosing spondylitis. The base sequence is TGCAGCGTTGAACGGACTAGCGGGAGGGCCTCCTATGGCAATGAGCAGTTCTTC. Its amino acids are CSVERTSGRASYGNEQFF.